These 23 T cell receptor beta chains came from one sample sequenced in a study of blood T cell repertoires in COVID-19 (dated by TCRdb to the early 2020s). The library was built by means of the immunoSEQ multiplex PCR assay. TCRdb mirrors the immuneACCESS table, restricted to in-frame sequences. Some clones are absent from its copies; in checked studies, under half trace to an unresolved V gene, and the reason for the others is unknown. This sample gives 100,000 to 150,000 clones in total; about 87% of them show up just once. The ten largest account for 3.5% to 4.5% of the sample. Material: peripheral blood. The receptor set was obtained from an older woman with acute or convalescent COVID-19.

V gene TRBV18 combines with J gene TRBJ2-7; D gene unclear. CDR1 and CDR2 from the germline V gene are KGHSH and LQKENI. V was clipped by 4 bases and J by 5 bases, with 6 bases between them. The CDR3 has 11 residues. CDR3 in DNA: TGTGCCAGCTCACGAGGAAACGAGCAGTACGTC. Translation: CASSRGNEQYV.

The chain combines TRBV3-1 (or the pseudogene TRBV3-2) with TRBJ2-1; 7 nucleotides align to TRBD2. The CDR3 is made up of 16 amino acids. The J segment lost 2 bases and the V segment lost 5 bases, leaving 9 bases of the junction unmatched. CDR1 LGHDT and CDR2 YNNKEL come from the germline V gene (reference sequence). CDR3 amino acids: CASSRVAGATYNEQFF. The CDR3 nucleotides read TGTGCCAGCAGCAGAGTTGCGGGAGCTACCTACAATGAGCAGTTCTTC.

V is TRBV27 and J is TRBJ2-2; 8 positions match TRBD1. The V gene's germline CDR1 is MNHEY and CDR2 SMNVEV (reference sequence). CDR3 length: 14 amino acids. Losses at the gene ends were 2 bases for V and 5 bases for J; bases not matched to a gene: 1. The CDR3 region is CASSLDRGTGELFF. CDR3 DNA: TGTGCCAGCAGTTTAGACAGGGGAACCGGGGAGCTGTTTTTT.

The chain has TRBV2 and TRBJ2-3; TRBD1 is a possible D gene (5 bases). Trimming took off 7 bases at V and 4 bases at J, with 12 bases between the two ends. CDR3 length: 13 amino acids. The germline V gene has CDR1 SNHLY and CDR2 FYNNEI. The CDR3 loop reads CASKPGIADTQYF. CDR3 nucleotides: TGTGCCAGCAAGCCAGGGATCGCAGATACGCAGTATTTT.

The CDR3 nucleotides read TGTGCCAGCAGAAAAACTTCCTCCTACGAGCAGTACTTC. It encodes CASRKTSSYEQYF. The rearrangement joins TRBV6-5 to TRBJ2-7, with D hard to call. The CDR3 loop spans 13 amino acids. CDR1 is MNHEY, CDR2 SVGAGI, per germline. Between the trimmed V and J ends, which lost 6 bases and 0 bases, there was a span of 9 bases.

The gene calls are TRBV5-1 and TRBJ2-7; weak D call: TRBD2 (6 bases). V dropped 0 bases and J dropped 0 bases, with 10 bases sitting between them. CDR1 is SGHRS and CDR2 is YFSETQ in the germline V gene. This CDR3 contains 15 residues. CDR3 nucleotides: TGCGCCAGCAGCTTGGACGGGACTTCCTCCTACGAGCAGTACTTC. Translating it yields CASSLDGTSSYEQYF. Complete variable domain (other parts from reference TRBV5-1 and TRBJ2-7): KAGVTQTPRYLIKTRGQQVTLSCSPISGHRSVSWYQQTPGQGLQFLFEYFSETQRNKGNFPGRFSGRQFSNSRSEMNVSTLELGDSALYLCASSLDGTSSYEQYFGPGTRLTVT.

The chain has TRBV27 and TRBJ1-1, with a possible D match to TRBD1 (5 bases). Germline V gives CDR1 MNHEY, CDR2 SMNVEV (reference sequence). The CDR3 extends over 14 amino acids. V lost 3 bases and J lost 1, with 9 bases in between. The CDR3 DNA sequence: TGTGCCAGCAGTTTTCTTCAGGGGAACACTGAAGCTTTCTTT. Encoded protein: CASSFLQGNTEAFF.

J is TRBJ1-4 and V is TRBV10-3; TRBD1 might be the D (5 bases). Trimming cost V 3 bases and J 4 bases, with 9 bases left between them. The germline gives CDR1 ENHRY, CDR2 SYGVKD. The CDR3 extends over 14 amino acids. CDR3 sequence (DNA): TGTGCCATCAGTGAAGACAGCCTTAATGAAAAACTGTTTTTT. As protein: CAISEDSLNEKLFF.

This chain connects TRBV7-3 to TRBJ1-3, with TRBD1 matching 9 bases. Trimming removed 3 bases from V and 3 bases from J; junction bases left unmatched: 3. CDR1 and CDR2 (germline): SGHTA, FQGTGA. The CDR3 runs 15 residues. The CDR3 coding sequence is TGTGCCAGCAGCTTGACAGGGGGGGATGGAAACACCATATATTTT. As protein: CASSLTGGDGNTIYF.

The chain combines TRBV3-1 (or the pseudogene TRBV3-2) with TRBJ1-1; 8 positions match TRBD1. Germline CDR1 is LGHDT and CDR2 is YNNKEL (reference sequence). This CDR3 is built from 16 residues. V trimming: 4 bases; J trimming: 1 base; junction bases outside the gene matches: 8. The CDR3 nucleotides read TGTGCCAGCAGCCTTACTCAGGGGGCCGCGAACACTGAAGCTTTCTTT. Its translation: CASSLTQGAANTEAFF.

The CDR3 coding sequence is TGTGCCAGCAGCCTCTCCTCCATGATAGGGGTGGCTTTCTTT. As protein: CASSLSSMIGVAFF. This sequence joins TRBV7-9 and TRBJ1-1; TRBD1 might be the D (5 bases). The germline gives CDR1 SEHNR, CDR2 FQNEAQ (reference sequence). V was pared by 5 bases and J by 11 bases, with 21 bases between. CDR3 length: 14 residues.

CDR3 region: CASSDYTGGIYSNQPQHF. DNA for the CDR3: TGTGCCAGCAGTGATTACACAGGGGGAATATATAGCAATCAGCCCCAGCATTTT. This sequence joins TRBV2 and TRBJ1-5; 8 bases fit TRBD1. From germline, CDR1 is SNHLY and CDR2 FYNNEI. The CDR3 spans 18 residues. J was trimmed by 0 bases and V by 3 bases; bases with no gene match: 10.

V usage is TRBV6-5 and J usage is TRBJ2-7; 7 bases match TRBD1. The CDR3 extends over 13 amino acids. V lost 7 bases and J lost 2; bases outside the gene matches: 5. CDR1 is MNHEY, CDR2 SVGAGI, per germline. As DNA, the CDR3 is TGTGCCAGCACCCCGACAGGGACCTACGAGCAGTACTTC. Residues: CASTPTGTYEQYF.

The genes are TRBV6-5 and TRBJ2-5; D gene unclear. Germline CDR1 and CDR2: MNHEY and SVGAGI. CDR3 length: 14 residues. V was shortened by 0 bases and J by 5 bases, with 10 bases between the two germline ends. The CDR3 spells CASSYSLPGETQYF. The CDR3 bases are TGTGCCAGCAGTTACTCCCTCCCCGGTGAGACCCAGTACTTC.

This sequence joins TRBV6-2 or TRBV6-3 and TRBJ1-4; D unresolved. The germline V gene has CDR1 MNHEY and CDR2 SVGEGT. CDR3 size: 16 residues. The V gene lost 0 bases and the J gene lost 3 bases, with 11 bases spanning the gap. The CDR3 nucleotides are TGTGCCAGCAGTTACTCGCCGGGGAGGGCTAATGAAAAACTGTTTTTT. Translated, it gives CASSYSPGRANEKLFF.

CDR3: CASSLRDSNEQFF. CDR3 DNA: TGTGCCAGCAGCTTGAGGGACAGTAATGAGCAGTTCTTC. The chain carries TRBV5-4 and TRBJ2-1, with 7 nucleotides matching TRBD1. Germline CDR1 reads SGHNT; CDR2 reads YYREEE (reference sequence). The ends lost 1 base at V and 7 bases at J; junction bases unmatched: 2. This CDR3 contains 13 residues. Filled out from reference TRBV5-4 and TRBJ2-1, the complete variable domain reads ETGVTQSPTHLIKTRGQQVTLRCSSQSGHNTVSWYQQALGQGPQFIFQYYREEENGRGNFPPRFSGLQFPNYSSELNVNALELDDSALYLCASSLRDSNEQFFGPGTRLTVL.

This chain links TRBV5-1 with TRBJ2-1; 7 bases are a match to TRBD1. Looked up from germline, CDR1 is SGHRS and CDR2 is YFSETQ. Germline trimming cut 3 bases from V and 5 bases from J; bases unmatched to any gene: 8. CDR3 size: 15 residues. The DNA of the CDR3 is TGCGCCAGCAGCTCGACGGGACAGACGCACAATGAGCAGTTCTTC. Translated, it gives CASSSTGQTHNEQFF.

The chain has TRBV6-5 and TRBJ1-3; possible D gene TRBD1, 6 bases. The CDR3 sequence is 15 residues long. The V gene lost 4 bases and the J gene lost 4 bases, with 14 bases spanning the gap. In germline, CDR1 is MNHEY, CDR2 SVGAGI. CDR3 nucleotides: TGTGCCAGCAGTTCCACGGACAGTTCGGGAAACACCATATATTTT. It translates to CASSSTDSSGNTIYF.

The CDR3 region is CASSGQVGQPQHF. The CDR3 region has the DNA TGTGCCAGTAGTGGACAGGTTGGCCAGCCCCAGCATTTT. This chain connects TRBV19 to TRBJ1-5; TRBD1 agrees at 7 bases. This CDR3 has 13 residues. Trimming took 5 bases from V and 7 from J; bases not matched to a gene: 5. The germline V gene encodes CDR1 LNHDA and CDR2 SQIVND (reference sequence).

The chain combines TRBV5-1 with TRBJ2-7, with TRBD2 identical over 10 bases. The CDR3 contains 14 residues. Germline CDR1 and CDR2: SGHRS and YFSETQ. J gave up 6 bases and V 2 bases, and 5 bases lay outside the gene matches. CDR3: CASSLAGGPFEQYF. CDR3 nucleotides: TGCGCCAGCAGCTTAGCGGGAGGGCCTTTCGAGCAGTACTTC.

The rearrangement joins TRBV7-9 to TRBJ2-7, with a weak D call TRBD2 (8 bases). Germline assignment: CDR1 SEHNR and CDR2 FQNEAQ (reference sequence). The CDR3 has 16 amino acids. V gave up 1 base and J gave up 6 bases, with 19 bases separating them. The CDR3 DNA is TGTGCCAGCAGCTTAGTAGGTTCGGGAGGGGGCGGCGAGCAGTACTTC. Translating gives CASSLVGSGGGGEQYF.

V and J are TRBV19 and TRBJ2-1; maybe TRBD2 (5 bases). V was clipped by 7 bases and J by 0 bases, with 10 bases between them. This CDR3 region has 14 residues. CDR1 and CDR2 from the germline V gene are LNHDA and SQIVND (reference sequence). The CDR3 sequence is CASTPGISYNEQFF. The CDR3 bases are TGTGCCAGTACCCCGGGGATCTCCTACAATGAGCAGTTCTTC.

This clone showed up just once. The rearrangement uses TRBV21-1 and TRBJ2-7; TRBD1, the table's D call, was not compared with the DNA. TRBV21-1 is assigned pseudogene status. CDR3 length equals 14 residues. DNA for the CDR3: TGTGCCAGCAGCTTATTTGAAGGGGACTACGAGCAGTACGTC. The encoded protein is CASSLFEGDYEQYV.